These T cell receptor beta chains were read from a single sample in a study of lymphopenia after photon versus proton radiotherapy. TCRdb's copy holds only in-frame clones and misses some; the assay was immunoSEQ multiplex PCR. The sample lists roughly 30,000 clones; roughly 94% were seen once. The material sequenced was peripheral blood, taken from a patient treated with photon-based radiotherapy. The source of these receptors is a woman aged 45-65 years with cholangiocarcinoma. Both conserved end residues are part of each CDR3. A D gene is named only where the DNA matches it firmly. Size tells how often a clone was seen (once, few, many) or the class of an expanded clone, and some rows leave it out.

J: TRBJ1-6; V: TRBV28; size: NA; D: NA; CDR3: CASSPDRLWGSYNSPLHF; DNA: TGTGCCAGCAGTCCAGACCGACTCTGGGGATCCTATAATTCACCCCTCCACTTT
J: TRBJ1-5; V: TRBV6-6; size: NA; D: NA; CDR3: CASNNGGLGNQPQHF; DNA: TGTGCCAGCAACAACGGGGGTTTAGGCAATCAGCCCCAGCATTTT
J: TRBJ2-1; V: TRBV6-1; size: NA; D: TRBD2; CDR3: CASSGFLAGARPNEQFF; DNA: TGTGCCAGCAGTGGGTTCTTAGCGGGGGCCAGGCCCAATGAGCAGTTCTTC
J: TRBJ2-1; V: TRBV5-1; size: NA; D: TRBD2; CDR3: CASSSGGTSGGNEQFF; DNA: TGCGCCAGCAGCTCCGGTGGGACTAGCGGGGGAAATGAGCAGTTCTTC
J: TRBJ1-5; V: TRBV19; size: NA; D: NA; CDR3: CASRQGSSNQPQHF; DNA: TGTGCCAGTAGGCAGGGGTCAAGCAATCAGCCCCAGCATTTT
J: TRBJ1-1; V: TRBV29-1; size: NA; D: TRBD1; CDR3: CSVVRDSEAFF; DNA: TGCAGCGTTGTACGGGACAGTGAAGCTTTCTTT
J: TRBJ1-3; V: TRBV7-2; size: NA; D: NA; CDR3: CASSFRYQGPGNTIYF; DNA: TGTGCCAGCAGCTTTCGTTATCAGGGCCCGGGAAACACCATATATTTT
J: TRBJ1-5; V: TRBV12-5; size: once; D: NA; CDR3: CASGAPNQPQHF; DNA: TGTGCTAGTGGGGCCCCCAATCAGCCCCAGCATTTT
J: TRBJ1-6; V: TRBV4-1; size: NA; D: NA; CDR3: CASSQEIAGWNSPLHF; DNA: TGCGCCAGCAGCCAAGAAATAGCGGGTTGGAATTCACCCCTCCACTTT
J: TRBJ2-5; V: TRBV2; size: NA; D: TRBD2; CDR3: CASSRTSQETQYF; DNA: TGTGCCAGCAGTAGGACTAGTCAAGAGACCCAGTACTTC
J: TRBJ1-1; V: TRBV30; size: NA; D: TRBD1; CDR3: CAWTGQGNTEAFF; DNA: TGTGCCTGGACGGGACAGGGGAACACTGAAGCTTTCTTT
J: TRBJ1-5; V: TRBV18; size: NA; D: TRBD1; CDR3: CASSPPGTAGTQPQHF; DNA: TGTGCCAGCTCACCTCCCGGGACAGCAGGGACTCAGCCCCAGCATTTT
J: TRBJ1-6; V: TRBV4-3; size: NA; D: NA; CDR3: CASSQDWSSYNSPLHF; DNA: TGCGCCAGCAGCCAAGATTGGAGCTCCTATAATTCACCCCTCCACTTT
J: TRBJ1-1; V: TRBV5-5; size: NA; D: NA; CDR3: CASSLDSNTEAFF; DNA: TGTGCCAGCAGCCTTGACAGTAACACTGAAGCTTTCTTT
J: TRBJ2-7; V: TRBV5-6; size: NA; D: TRBD1; CDR3: CASSLVRGLIYEQYF; DNA: TGTGCCAGCAGCTTGGTGAGGGGGCTGATTTACGAGCAGTACTTC
J: TRBJ1-1; V: TRBV11-3; size: NA; D: NA; CDR3: CASSLDGVLGGTEAFF; DNA: TGTGCCAGCAGCTTAGATGGGGTCTTAGGGGGCACTGAAGCTTTCTTT
J: TRBJ1-4; V: TRBV15; size: NA; D: NA; CDR3: CATSRDPGGNEKLFF; DNA: TGTGCCACCAGCAGAGATCCCGGGGGCAATGAAAAACTGTTTTTT
J: TRBJ2-2; V: TRBV7-6; size: NA; D: TRBD2; CDR3: CASSLESSGGRTGELFF; DNA: TGTGCCAGCAGCTTAGAATCTAGCGGGGGCCGGACCGGGGAGCTGTTTTTT
J: TRBJ2-3; V: TRBV6-5; size: NA; D: NA; CDR3: CASSFSRTFTDTQYF; DNA: TGTGCCAGCAGTTTCTCGAGGACATTCACAGATACGCAGTATTTT
J: TRBJ1-6; V: TRBV15; size: NA; D: TRBD1; CDR3: CATSINRGSRHF; DNA: TGTGCCACCAGCATAAACAGGGGGAGTCGCCACTTT
J: TRBJ1-1; V: TRBV5-6; size: NA; D: NA; CDR3: CASSSLWRNTEAFF; DNA: TGTGCCAGCAGCTCCTTATGGAGGAACACTGAAGCTTTCTTT
J: TRBJ2-2; V: TRBV5-1; size: NA; D: TRBD2; CDR3: CASSLAASGTGATGELFF; DNA: TGCGCCAGCAGCTTGGCCGCTAGCGGGACCGGGGCCACCGGGGAGCTGTTTTTT
J: TRBJ1-6; V: TRBV7-6; size: NA; D: NA; CDR3: CASSWGGATNSPLHF; DNA: TGTGCCAGCAGCTGGGGTGGGGCCACCAATTCACCCCTCCACTTT
J: TRBJ2-1; V: TRBV7-2; size: NA; D: NA; CDR3: CASSPRDHHDEQFF; DNA: TGTGCCAGCAGCCCCCGGGACCATCACGATGAGCAGTTCTTC
J: TRBJ2-5; V: TRBV25-1; size: NA; D: NA; CDR3: CASSDSWAQGHRETQYF; DNA: TGTGCCAGCAGTGATTCATGGGCACAGGGTCATCGAGAGACCCAGTACTTC
J: TRBJ2-1; V: TRBV10-3; size: NA; D: NA; CDR3: CAISESSQKGTREQFF; DNA: TGTGCCATCAGTGAGTCGTCCCAGAAGGGGACGAGGGAGCAGTTCTTC
J: TRBJ2-2; V: TRBV28; size: NA; D: NA; CDR3: CASSPLEVLTGELFF; DNA: TGTGCCAGCAGCCCCCTCGAGGTCCTCACCGGGGAGCTGTTTTTT
J: TRBJ2-4; V: TRBV7-2; size: NA; D: NA; CDR3: CASSLAVRGDIQYF; DNA: TGTGCCAGCAGCTTAGCGGTCCGAGGAGACATTCAGTACTTC
J: TRBJ1-2; V: TRBV6-5; size: NA; D: TRBD1; CDR3: CASSYSWDRGDGYTF; DNA: TGTGCCAGCAGTTACTCGTGGGACAGGGGAGACGGCTACACCTTC
J: TRBJ2-1; V: TRBV19; size: few; D: TRBD2; CDR3: CASSIAASGGQSSYNEQFF; DNA: TGTGCCAGTAGTATAGCGGCTAGCGGGGGCCAAAGCTCCTACAATGAGCAGTTCTTC
J: TRBJ2-1; V: TRBV7-8; size: NA; D: NA; CDR3: CASSDRGGPVDNEQFF; DNA: TGTGCCAGCAGCGATCGAGGGGGGCCGGTAGACAATGAGCAGTTCTTC
J: TRBJ1-2; V: TRBV19; size: NA; D: NA; CDR3: CASSIEAGVLSGYTF; DNA: TGTGCCAGTAGTATAGAGGCAGGTGTCCTAAGCGGCTACACCTTC
J: TRBJ1-3; V: TRBV7-8; size: NA; D: TRBD1; CDR3: CASRRDSSGNTIYF; DNA: TGTGCCAGCAGACGGGACAGCTCTGGAAACACCATATATTTT
J: TRBJ2-5; V: TRBV7-2; size: NA; D: NA; CDR3: CASSLVGGMETQYF; DNA: TGTGCCAGCAGCTTAGTTGGAGGGATGGAGACCCAGTACTTC
J: TRBJ1-1; V: TRBV19; size: NA; D: NA; CDR3: CASSRGPIEAFF; DNA: TGTGCCAGTAGTCGAGGTCCGATTGAAGCTTTCTTT
J: TRBJ2-4; V: TRBV5-4; size: NA; D: TRBD2; CDR3: CASSRWTSGEGGIQYF; DNA: TGTGCCAGCAGCAGATGGACTAGCGGTGAAGGGGGCATTCAGTACTTC
J: TRBJ1-1; V: TRBV18; size: once; D: NA; CDR3: CASSPGISVGVWNTEAFF; DNA: TGTGCCAGCTCACCCGGTATCTCGGTCGGGGTATGGAACACTGAAGCTTTCTTT
J: TRBJ2-7; V: TRBV6-1; size: NA; D: NA; CDR3: CASSEGSVLYEQYF; DNA: TGTGCCAGCAGTGAAGGTAGCGTACTCTACGAGCAGTACTTC
J: TRBJ1-3; V: TRBV13; size: NA; D: NA; CDR3: CASSLERAYSGNTIYF; DNA: TGTGCCAGCAGCTTAGAAAGGGCCTACTCTGGAAACACCATATATTTT
J: TRBJ2-3; V: TRBV6-6; size: once; D: NA; CDR3: CASSYYADTQYF; DNA: TGTGCCAGCAGTTACTACGCAGATACGCAGTATTTT
J: TRBJ1-2; V: TRBV2; size: NA; D: TRBD1; CDR3: CASSEDRGGYGYTF; DNA: TGTGCCAGCAGTGAAGACAGGGGCGGCTATGGCTACACCTTC
J: TRBJ1-2; V: TRBV2; size: NA; D: NA; CDR3: CASSDVGSPPFF; DNA: TGTGCCAGCAGTGATGTGGGCTCCCCCCCCTTCTTC
J: TRBJ2-5; V: TRBV28; size: NA; D: TRBD1; CDR3: CASTGQGVRETQYF; DNA: TGTGCCAGCACGGGACAGGGGGTGCGAGAGACCCAGTACTTC
J: TRBJ2-7; V: TRBV15; size: NA; D: NA; CDR3: CATSREAGEKSSQYF; DNA: TGTGCCACCAGCAGAGAGGCAGGGGAAAAATCGTCGCAGTACTTC
J: TRBJ1-1; V: TRBV15; size: NA; D: NA; CDR3: CATRGRGNTEAFF; DNA: TGTGCCACCAGGGGGAGGGGGAACACTGAAGCTTTCTTT
J: TRBJ1-2; V: TRBV19; size: NA; D: NA; CDR3: CASNIAAQGIWYGYTF; DNA: TGTGCCAGTAACATCGCGGCACAGGGTATCTGGTATGGCTACACCTTC
J: TRBJ1-4; V: TRBV29-1; size: NA; D: NA; CDR3: CSVGGGSFNEKLFF; DNA: TGCAGCGTTGGCGGAGGTTCCTTTAATGAAAAACTGTTTTTT
J: TRBJ1-3; V: TRBV5-8; size: NA; D: NA; CDR3: CASSLGYLSGNTIYF; DNA: TGTGCCAGCAGCTTGGGTTACCTCTCTGGAAACACCATATATTTT
J: TRBJ2-3; V: TRBV7-2; size: NA; D: TRBD2; CDR3: CASSFSPSGTDTQYF; DNA: TGTGCCAGCAGCTTCTCGCCTAGCGGTACAGATACGCAGTATTTT
J: TRBJ1-1; V: TRBV2; size: NA; D: NA; CDR3: CASSVPDSYGTEAFF; DNA: TGTGCCAGCAGTGTACCCGACAGTTACGGCACTGAAGCTTTCTTT
J: TRBJ2-3; V: TRBV11-2; size: NA; D: TRBD1; CDR3: CASSLVTGARTDTQYF; DNA: TGTGCCAGCAGCTTAGTGACAGGGGCCCGCACAGATACGCAGTATTTT
J: TRBJ2-7; V: TRBV28; size: NA; D: NA; CDR3: CASSGGGRRFSYEQYF; DNA: TGTGCCAGCAGTGGGGGGGGCAGGAGATTCTCCTACGAGCAGTACTTC
J: TRBJ2-2; V: TRBV6-5; size: NA; D: NA; CDR3: CASLEGNTGELFF; DNA: TGTGCCAGCCTCGAGGGGAACACCGGGGAGCTGTTTTTT
J: TRBJ2-1; V: TRBV4-2; size: NA; D: NA; CDR3: CASSFPRGYSSNEQFF; DNA: TGTGCCAGCAGCTTTCCACGGGGGTACTCGTCCAATGAGCAGTTCTTC